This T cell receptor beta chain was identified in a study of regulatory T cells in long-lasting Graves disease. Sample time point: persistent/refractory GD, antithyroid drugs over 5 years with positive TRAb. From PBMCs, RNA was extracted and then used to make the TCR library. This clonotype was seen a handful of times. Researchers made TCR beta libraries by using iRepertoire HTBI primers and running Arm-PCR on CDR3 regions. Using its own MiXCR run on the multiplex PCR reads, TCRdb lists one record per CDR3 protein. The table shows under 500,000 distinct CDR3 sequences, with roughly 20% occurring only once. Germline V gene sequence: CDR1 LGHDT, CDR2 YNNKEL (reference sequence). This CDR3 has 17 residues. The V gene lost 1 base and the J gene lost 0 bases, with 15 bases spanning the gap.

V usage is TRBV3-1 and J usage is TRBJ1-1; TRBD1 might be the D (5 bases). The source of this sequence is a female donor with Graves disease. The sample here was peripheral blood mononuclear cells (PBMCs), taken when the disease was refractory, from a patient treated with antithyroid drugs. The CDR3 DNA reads TGTGCCAGCAGCCAAGTCAGGCGGGGGGGGGTGAACACTGAAGCTTTCTTT. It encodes CASSQVRRGGVNTEAFF. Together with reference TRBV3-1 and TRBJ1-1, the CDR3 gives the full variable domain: DTAVSQTPKYLVTQMGNDKSIKCEQNLGHDTMYWYKQDSKKFLKIMFSYNNKELIINETVPNRFSPKSPDKAHLNLHINSLELGDSAVYFCASSQVRRGGVNTEAFFGQGTRLTVV.